The present entry profiles one T cell receptor beta chain with its context. No fewer than 6 micrograms of total RNA were isolated from every sample. Combining a sample-barcoded 5' primer with a J-beta primer mix, a second PCR ran for roughly 7 to 12 cycles. One entry per CDR3 protein results from TCRdb running MiXCR on the 5' RACE reads. The table includes hundreds of thousands of distinct CDR3 sequences, around 62% detected once. Unmatched junction bases numbered 12, after V lost 4 bases and J lost 3 bases. The CDR3 has 16 residues. CDR1 is MNHEY and CDR2 is SMNVEV in the germline V gene (reference sequence). This sample was included in a study of blood T cells in healthy people across ages.

J is TRBJ2-7 and V is TRBV27; 7 bases fit TRBD1. The specimen was blood. This sequence originates from a man younger than 40 in good health. CDR3 bases: TGTGCCAGCAGTTCCCAACCGCAGGGGGTAGTCTACGAGCAGTACTTC. This encodes CASSSQPQGVVYEQYF.